This passage covers 5 T cell receptor beta chains from one sample sequenced in a study of cytomegalovirus exposure and HLA in healthy donors. Primers for the PCR totalled 60 Vbeta and 13 Jbeta. This table comes from immunoSEQ multiplex PCR, and its TCRdb copy is limited to in-frame clones, with some not included. The data contain more than 75,000 clones, 70% to 80% of them singletons. The sample comprised PBMCs. These TCRs come from a man aged 35 to 55 in good health and CMV-seropositive.

This chain joins TRBV18 and TRBJ1-5; D is ambiguous. V was cut by 3 bases and J by 4 bases, with 13 bases left in between. Germline-derived CDR1 and CDR2 are KGHSH and LQKENI. The CDR3 is made up of 15 amino acids. The CDR3 DNA is TGTGCCAGCTCACCGTCCATCTTCGGGAATCAGCCCCAGCATTTT. Its translation: CASSPSIFGNQPQHF.

This sequence joins TRBV4-2 and TRBJ1-2; D perhaps matches TRBD1 (5 bases). The CDR3 loop spans 15 amino acids. Between the trimmed V and J ends, which lost 3 bases and 4 bases, there was a span of 15 bases. Germline loops: CDR1 LGHNA, CDR2 YNFKEQ. CDR3 sequence (DNA): TGTGCCAGCAGCCAGAGGGCGGGGGGTAGCTATGGCTACACCTTC. Translating it yields CASSQRAGGSYGYTF.

The V and J genes are TRBV6-4 and TRBJ1-4; 7 bases fit TRBD1. With 4 bases clipped from V and 7 bases from J, the junction kept 6 bases outside the gene matches. CDR1 is MRHNA, CDR2 SNTAGT, per germline. CDR3 length: 14 amino acids. The CDR3 nucleotides are TGTGCCAGCAGTGCCGGGACAGAGGGTGAAAAACTGTTTTTT. It encodes CASSAGTEGEKLFF.

J is TRBJ2-5 and V is TRBV10-3, with unresolved D. In germline, CDR1 is ENHRY, CDR2 SYGVKD. Deletions cut 3 bases from V and 4 bases from J, with 12 bases between. This CDR3 is built from 14 residues. CDR3 DNA sequence: TGTGCCATCAGTGACAGACTGTTAGGAGAGACCCAGTACTTC. Translation gives CAISDRLLGETQYF.

This chain links TRBV4-2 with TRBJ2-3, with 10 bases matching TRBD2. The ends lost 4 bases at V and 3 bases at J; junction bases unmatched: 10. Germline V gene data show CDR1 as LGHNA and CDR2 as YNFKEQ. The CDR3 has 17 amino acids. The CDR3 DNA sequence: TGTGCCAGCAGCCTCGGGGCTGAACTAGCGGGGACAGATACGCAGTATTTT. Translated, it gives CASSLGAELAGTDTQYF.